The text below deals with one T cell receptor beta chain. These data come from a study of T-cell reconstitution after alpha-beta-depleted transplantation in children. The V end was cut by 2 bases, the J end by 6 bases, with 10 bases between. The length of the CDR3 is 14 residues. Germline V gene sequence: CDR1 MNHEY, CDR2 SVGAGI. During its preparation, the TCRbeta library received unique molecular identifiers. One entry per CDR3 protein, called by TCRdb with MiXCR from the PCR reads. The repertoire holds a few hundred thousand distinct CDR3 sequences, with roughly 13% as singletons. This clonotype was obtained from a male patient under 18 who had a stem cell transplant for acute myeloid leukemia, so the T cells may come from the graft donor. V is TRBV6-5 and J is TRBJ2-2; possible D gene TRBD2, 5 bases. The specimen was PBMCs, mostly from graft donor cells, collected 360 days after TCRalphabeta/CD19-depleted stem cell transplant. The CDR3 DNA reads TGTGCCAGCAGTTACCCGGACTCACCCGGGGAGCTGTTTTTT. This encodes CASSYPDSPGELFF.